This entry concerns a single TCR beta chain. All glioblastoma patients lacked an isocitrate dehydrogenase mutation. Before vaccination, two weeks after the third vaccination, and at progression, PBMC were collected. Germline-derived CDR1 and CDR2 are MNHEY and SMNVEV (reference sequence). This CDR3 is built from 15 residues. The V gene end was trimmed by 5 bases and the J gene end by 5 bases; junction bases not matched to a gene: 12. The repertoire was sequenced with immunoSEQ multiplex PCR; TCRdb's copy has only in-frame clones and lacks some. Among 100,000 or so clones listed, 80% to 90% were seen once. The source of the sample is a study of glioma-infiltrating T cells after dendritic cell vaccination. Study summary: Dendritic cells derived from monocytes and pulsed with autologous tumor lysate formed the vaccine. At biweekly intervals, patients got three intradermal dendritic cell vaccine injections.

The input for sequencing was blood, taken before dendritic cell vaccination. This TCR was recovered from a human donor with glioblastoma. The chain recombines TRBV27 with TRBJ2-7; 7 bases align to TRBD1. CDR3 coding DNA: TGTGCCAGCAGTCCCCTGACAGGGTATGACCACGAGCAGTACTTC. Translation: CASSPLTGYDHEQYF.